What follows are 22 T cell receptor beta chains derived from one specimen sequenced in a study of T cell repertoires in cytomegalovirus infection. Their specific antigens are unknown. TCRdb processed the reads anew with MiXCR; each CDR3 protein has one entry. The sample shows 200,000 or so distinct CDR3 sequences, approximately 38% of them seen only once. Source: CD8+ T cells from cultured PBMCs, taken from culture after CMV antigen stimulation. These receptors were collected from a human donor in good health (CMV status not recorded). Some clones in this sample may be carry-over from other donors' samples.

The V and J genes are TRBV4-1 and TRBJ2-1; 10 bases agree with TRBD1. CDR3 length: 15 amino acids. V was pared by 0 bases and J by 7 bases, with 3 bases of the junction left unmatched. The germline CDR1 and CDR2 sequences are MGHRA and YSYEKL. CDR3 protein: CASSQDRTGGNEQFF. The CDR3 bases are TGCGCCAGCAGCCAAGATAGGACAGGGGGGAATGAGCAGTTCTTC.

The CDR3 is CATEDSLNSPLHF. DNA of the CDR3: TGTGCCACCGAGGACAGTTTGAATTCACCCCTCCACTTT. V and J are TRBV6-1 and TRBJ1-6; perhaps TRBD1 as D (6 bases). The V gene lost 10 bases and the J gene lost 7 bases, with 14 bases spanning the gap. The CDR3 consists of 13 residues. Germline loops: CDR1 MNHNS, CDR2 SASEGT.

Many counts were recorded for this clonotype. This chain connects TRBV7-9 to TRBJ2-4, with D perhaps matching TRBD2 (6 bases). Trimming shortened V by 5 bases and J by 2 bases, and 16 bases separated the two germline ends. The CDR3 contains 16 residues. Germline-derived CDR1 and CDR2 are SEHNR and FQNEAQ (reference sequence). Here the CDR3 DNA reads TGTGCCAGCAGCCCTCCCGGGGGAGAGTCCAAAAACATTCAGTACTTC. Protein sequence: CASSPPGGESKNIQYF.

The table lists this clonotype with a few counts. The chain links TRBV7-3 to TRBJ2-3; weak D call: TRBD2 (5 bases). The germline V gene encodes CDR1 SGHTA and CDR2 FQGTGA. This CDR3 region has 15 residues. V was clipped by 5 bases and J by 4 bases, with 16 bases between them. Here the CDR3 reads CASSPRAGVADTQYF. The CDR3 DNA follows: TGTGCCAGCAGCCCAAGGGCGGGTGTGGCAGATACGCAGTATTTT.

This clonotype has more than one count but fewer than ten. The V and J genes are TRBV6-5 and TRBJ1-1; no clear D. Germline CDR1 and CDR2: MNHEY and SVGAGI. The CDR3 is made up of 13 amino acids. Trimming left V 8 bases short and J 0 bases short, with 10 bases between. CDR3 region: CASFYGVNTEAFF. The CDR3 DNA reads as TGTGCCAGCTTCTATGGGGTGAACACTGAAGCTTTCTTT.

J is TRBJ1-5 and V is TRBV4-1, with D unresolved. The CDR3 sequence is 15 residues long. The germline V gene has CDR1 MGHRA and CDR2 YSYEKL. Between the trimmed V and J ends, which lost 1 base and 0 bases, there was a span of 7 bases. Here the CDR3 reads CASSQVEGSNQPQHF. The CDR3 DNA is TGCGCCAGCAGCCAAGTAGAGGGTAGCAATCAGCCCCAGCATTTT.

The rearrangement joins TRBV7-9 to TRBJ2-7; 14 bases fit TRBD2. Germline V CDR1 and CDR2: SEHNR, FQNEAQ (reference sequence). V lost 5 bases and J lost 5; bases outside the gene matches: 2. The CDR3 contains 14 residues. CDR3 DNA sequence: TGTGCCAGCAGCGGACTAGCGGGAGGCCACGAGCAGTACTTC. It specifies CASSGLAGGHEQYF.

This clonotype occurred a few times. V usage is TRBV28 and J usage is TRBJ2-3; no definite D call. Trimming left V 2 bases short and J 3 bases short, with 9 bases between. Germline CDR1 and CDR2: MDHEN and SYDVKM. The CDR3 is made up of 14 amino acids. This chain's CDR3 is CASSLGQETDTQYF. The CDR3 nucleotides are TGTGCCAGCAGTTTAGGGCAGGAGACAGATACGCAGTATTTT.

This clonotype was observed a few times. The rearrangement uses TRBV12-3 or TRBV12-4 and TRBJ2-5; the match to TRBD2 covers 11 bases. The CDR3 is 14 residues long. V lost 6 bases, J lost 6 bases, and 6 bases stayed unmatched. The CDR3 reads CASRILAGEKTQYF. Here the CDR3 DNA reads TGTGCCAGCAGGATACTAGCGGGAGAAAAGACCCAGTACTTC.

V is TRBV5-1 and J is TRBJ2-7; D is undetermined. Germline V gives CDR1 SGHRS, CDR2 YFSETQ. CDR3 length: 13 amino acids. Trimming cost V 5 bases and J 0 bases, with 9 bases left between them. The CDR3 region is CASSPDVSYEQYF. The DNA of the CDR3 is TGCGCCAGCAGTCCGGACGTCTCCTACGAGCAGTACTTC.

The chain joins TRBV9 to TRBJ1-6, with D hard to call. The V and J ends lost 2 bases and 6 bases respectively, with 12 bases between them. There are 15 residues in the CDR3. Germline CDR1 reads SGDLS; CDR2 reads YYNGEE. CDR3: CASSVAYGGNSPLHF. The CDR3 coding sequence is TGTGCCAGCAGCGTTGCCTACGGCGGTAATTCACCCCTCCACTTT.

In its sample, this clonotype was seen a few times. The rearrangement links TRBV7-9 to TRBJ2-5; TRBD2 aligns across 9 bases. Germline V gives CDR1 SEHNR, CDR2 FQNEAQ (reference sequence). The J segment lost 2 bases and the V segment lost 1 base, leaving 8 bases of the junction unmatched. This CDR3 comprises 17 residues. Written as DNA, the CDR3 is TGTGCCAGCAGCTTAGGAACTAGCGGGCGCCTACAAGAGACCCAGTACTTC. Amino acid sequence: CASSLGTSGRLQETQYF.

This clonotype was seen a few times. In nucleotides, the CDR3 is TGCAGTGCTAGAAACTCTCTAGCGGCCGACTACAATGAGCAGTTCTTC. It yields the protein CSARNSLAADYNEQFF. This sequence joins TRBV20-1 and TRBJ2-1; 7 bases agree with TRBD2. V dropped 2 bases and J dropped 3; count of bases not matched to a gene: 10. Germline V CDR1 and CDR2: DFQATT, SNEGSKA (reference sequence). The CDR3 has 16 amino acids.

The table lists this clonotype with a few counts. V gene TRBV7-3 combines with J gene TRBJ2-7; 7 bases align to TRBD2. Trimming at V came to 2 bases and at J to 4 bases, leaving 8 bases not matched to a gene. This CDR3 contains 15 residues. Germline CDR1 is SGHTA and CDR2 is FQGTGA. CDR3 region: CASSLGVGGSYEQYF. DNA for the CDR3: TGTGCCAGCAGCTTAGGGGTCGGCGGGAGTTACGAGCAGTACTTC.

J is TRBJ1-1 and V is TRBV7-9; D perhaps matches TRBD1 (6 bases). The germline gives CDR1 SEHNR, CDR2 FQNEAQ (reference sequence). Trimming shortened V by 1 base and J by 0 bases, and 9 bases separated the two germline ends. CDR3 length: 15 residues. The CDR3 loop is CASSLGGALNTEAFF. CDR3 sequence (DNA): TGTGCCAGCAGCTTAGGGGGGGCATTGAACACTGAAGCTTTCTTT.

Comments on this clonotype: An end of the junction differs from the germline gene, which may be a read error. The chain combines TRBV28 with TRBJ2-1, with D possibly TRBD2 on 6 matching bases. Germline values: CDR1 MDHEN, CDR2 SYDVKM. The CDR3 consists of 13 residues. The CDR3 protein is CASSFTSKNEPFF. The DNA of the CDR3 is TGTGCCAGCAGTTTTACTAGCAAAAATGAGCCGTTCTTC.

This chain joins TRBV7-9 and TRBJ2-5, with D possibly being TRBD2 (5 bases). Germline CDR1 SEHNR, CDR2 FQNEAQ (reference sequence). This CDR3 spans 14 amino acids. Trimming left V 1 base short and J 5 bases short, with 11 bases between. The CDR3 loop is CASSLEPGWETQYF. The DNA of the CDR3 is TGTGCCAGCAGCTTAGAGCCGGGATGGGAGACCCAGTACTTC.

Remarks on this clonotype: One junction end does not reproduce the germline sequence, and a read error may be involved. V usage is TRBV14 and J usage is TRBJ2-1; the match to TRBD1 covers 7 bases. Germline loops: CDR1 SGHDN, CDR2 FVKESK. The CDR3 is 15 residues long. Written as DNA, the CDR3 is TGTGCCAGAAGCCAGCTCGACAGGGCCTACAATGAGCAGTTCTTC. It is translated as CARSQLDRAYNEQFF. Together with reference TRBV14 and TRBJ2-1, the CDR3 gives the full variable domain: EAGVTQFPSHSVIEKGQTVTLRCDPISGHDNLYWYRRVMGKEIKFLLHFVKESKQDESGMPNNRFLAERTGGTYSTLKVQPAELEDSGVYFCARSQLDRAYNEQFFGPGTRLTVL.

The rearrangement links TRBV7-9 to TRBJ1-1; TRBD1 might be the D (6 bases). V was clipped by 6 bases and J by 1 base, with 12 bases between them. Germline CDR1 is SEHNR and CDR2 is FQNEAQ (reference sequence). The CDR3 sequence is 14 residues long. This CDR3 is CASRLEGGNTEAFF. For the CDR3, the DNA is TGTGCCAGCAGACTGGAGGGGGGGAACACTGAAGCTTTCTTT.

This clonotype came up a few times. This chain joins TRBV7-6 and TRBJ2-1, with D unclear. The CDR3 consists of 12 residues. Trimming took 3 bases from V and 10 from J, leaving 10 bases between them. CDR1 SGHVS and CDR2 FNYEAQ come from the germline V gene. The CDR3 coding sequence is TGTGCCAGCAGCTTTACATTGGGAGAGCAGTTCTTC. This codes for CASSFTLGEQFF.

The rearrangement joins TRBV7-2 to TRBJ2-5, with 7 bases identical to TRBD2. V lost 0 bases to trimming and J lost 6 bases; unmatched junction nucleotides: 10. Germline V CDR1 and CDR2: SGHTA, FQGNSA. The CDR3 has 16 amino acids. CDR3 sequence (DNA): TGTGCCAGCAGCTTAGCCTTGGGGGAGGGAGTAAAGACCCAGTACTTC. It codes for CASSLALGEGVKTQYF.

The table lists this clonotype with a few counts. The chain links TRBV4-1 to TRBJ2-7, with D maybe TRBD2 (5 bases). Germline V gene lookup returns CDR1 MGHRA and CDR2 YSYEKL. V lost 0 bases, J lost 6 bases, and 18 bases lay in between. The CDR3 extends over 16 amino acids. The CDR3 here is CASSQDWPGVSREQYF. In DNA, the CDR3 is TGCGCCAGCAGCCAAGATTGGCCCGGGGTTAGCCGCGAGCAGTACTTC.